This T cell receptor beta chain was sequenced in a study of shared clonotypes between healthy human individuals. Study in general: A couple of female and a few male donors aged 18 to 49 were enrolled.

CD45RO-negative, CCR7-positively selected cells formed the naive CD8 fraction, excluding terminally differentiated effector memory CD45RA+ cells. Original methodology: Because ImmunoSEQ provided only junction sequences with no quality scores, the filtering differed. The table came from immunoSEQ multiplex PCR; TCRdb's copy has only in-frame clones and leaves some out. That table gives V, J and clone size, and the DNA gave D and trimming. The repertoire holds some 2,000,000 clones, with just under 95% as singletons. This CDR3 spans 13 amino acids. Germline CDR1 is MNHNY and CDR2 is SVGAGI (reference sequence). Trimming left V 6 bases short and J 7 bases short, with 16 bases between.

This TCR came from a man aged 18 to 29 in good health. The sequencing sample was made of naive CD8+ T cells sorted from blood. J is TRBJ2-7 and V is TRBV6-6; possibly TRBD1 for D (6 bases). CDR3 loop: CASRVVGAWEQYF. CDR3 nucleotide sequence: TGTGCCAGCAGGGTGGTGGGGGCTTGGGAGCAGTACTTC.